A single T cell receptor (beta chain) is shown here with its context. Its specificity is unknown. This record belongs to a study of cytomegalovirus exposure and HLA in healthy donors. Study-wide results and limits: TCR beta chains numbering 150 to 200 were designated cytomegalovirus-associated.

From germline, CDR1 is SGHNT and CDR2 YYREEE (reference sequence). V was clipped by 5 bases and J by 6 bases; unmatched bases: 8. This CDR3 is built from 13 residues. The primer mix had 60 Vbeta and 13 Jbeta primers. Assay: immunoSEQ multiplex PCR; the TCRdb copy retains only in-frame clones and omits some. Here the sample spans about 150,000 clones, 70% to 90% being singletons. The sample consisted of PBMCs. This TCR was sampled from a woman in her thirties or forties in good health and CMV-seropositive. The chain combines TRBV5-4 with TRBJ2-7, with 7 bases lining up with TRBD1. CDR3 nucleotide sequence: TGTGCCAGCAGTTACGGACAGGTCAGCGAGCAGTACTTC. As protein: CASSYGQVSEQYF.